This TCR beta chain was sequenced in a study of long-term antiretroviral therapy in people with HIV. Turning to this clone: Its cognate antigen is unknown.

Trimming removed 0 bases from V and 1 base from J; junction bases left unmatched: 4. CDR1 and CDR2 (germline): MNHEY, SVGAGI. The CDR3 totals 16 residues. Each donor had at least one pre-ART and at least two post-ART PBMC samples. Running of the v3.0 immunoSEQ assay took place at survey level. Only in-frame clones appear in the TCRdb table, and some are missing; sequencing was by immunoSEQ multiplex PCR. The sample contains roughly 27,000 clones, about 85% of which appear only once. Study-wide points: Specimen acquisition occurred between the mid-2000s and the late 2010s, potentially under older ART regimens. Pre-ART-expanded clones dominated the repertoire at all time points.

The sequenced sample was unsorted PBMCs, obtained 2.3 years after starting antiretroviral therapy. This chain connects TRBV6-5 to TRBJ2-3; 7 bases line up with TRBD2. This sequence was found in a man aged 40-50 years with HIV. The CDR3 is CASSYSERGGTDTQYF. The CDR3 DNA reads TGTGCCAGCAGTTACTCAGAGCGGGGCGGCACAGATACGCAGTATTTT.